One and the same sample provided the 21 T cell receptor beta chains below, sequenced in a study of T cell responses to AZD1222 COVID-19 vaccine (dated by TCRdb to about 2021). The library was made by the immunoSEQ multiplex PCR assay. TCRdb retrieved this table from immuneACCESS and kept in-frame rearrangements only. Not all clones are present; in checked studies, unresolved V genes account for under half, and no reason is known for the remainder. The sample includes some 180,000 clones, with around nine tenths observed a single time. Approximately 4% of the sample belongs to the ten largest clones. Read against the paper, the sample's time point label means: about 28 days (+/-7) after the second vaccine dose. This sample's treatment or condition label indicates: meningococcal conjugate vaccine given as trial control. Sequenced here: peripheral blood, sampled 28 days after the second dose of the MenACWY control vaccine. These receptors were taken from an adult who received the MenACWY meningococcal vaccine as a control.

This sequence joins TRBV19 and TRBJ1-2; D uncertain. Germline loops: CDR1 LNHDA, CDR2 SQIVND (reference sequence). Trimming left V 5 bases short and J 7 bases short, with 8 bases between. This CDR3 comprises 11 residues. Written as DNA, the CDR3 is TGTGCCAGTAGTCATGGGGTTGGCTACACCTTC. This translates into CASSHGVGYTF.

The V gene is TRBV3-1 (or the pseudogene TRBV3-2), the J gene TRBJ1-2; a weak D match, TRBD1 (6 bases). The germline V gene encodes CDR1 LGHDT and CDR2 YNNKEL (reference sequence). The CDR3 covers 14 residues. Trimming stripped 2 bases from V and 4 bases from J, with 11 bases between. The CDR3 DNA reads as TGTGCCAGCAGCCAACCAGGGGAAGGCTATGGCTACACCTTC. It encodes CASSQPGEGYGYTF.

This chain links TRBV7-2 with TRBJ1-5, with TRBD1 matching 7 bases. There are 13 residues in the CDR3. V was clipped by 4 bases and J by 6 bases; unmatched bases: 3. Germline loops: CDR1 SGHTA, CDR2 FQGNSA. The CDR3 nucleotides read TGTGCCAGCAGCTCAGGGGGGGGTCAGCCCCAGCATTTT. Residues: CASSSGGGQPQHF.

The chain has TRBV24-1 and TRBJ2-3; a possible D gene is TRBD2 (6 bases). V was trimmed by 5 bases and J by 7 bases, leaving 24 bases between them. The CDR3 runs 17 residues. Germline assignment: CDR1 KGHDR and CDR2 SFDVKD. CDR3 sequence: CATSGLPLEGLANTQYF. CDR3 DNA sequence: TGTGCCACCAGTGGTCTCCCATTGGAGGGACTCGCGAATACGCAGTATTTT.

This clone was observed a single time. The CDR3: CASSMFSNSGNTIYF. The CDR3 nucleotides read TGTGCCAGTAGTATGTTCAGCAACTCTGGAAACACCATATATTTT. The V and J genes are TRBV19 and TRBJ1-3, with D unresolved. The V end was cut by 3 bases, the J end by 0 bases, with 9 bases between. The CDR3 consists of 15 residues. Per the germline V gene, CDR1 is LNHDA and CDR2 is SQIVND (reference sequence).

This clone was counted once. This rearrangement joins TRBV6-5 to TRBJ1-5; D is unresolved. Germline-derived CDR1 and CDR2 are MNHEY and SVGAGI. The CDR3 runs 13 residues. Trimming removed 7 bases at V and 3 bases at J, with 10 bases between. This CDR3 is CASTREPNQPQHF. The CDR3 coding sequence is TGTGCCAGCACTCGGGAGCCCAATCAGCCCCAGCATTTT.

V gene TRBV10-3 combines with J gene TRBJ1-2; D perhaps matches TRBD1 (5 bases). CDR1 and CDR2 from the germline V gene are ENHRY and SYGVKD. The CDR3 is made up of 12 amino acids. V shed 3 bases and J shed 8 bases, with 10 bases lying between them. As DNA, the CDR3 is TGTGCCATCAGTGATTGGGGCAACGGCTACACCTTC. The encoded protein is CAISDWGNGYTF.

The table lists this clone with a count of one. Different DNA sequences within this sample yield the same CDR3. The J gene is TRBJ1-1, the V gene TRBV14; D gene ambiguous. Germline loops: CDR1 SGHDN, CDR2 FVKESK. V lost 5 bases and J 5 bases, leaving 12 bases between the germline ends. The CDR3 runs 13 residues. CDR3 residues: CASSLRPVTEAFF. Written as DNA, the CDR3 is TGTGCCAGCAGCTTGCGCCCCGTGACTGAAGCTTTCTTT.

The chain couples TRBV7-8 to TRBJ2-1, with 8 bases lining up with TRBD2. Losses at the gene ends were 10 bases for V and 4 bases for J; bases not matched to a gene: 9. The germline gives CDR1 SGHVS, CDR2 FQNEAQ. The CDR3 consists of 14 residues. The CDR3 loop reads CATGGLANYNEQFF. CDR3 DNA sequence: TGTGCCACGGGGGGGCTCGCAAATTACAATGAGCAGTTCTTC.

The CDR3 sequence is CASSLSGALNQPQHF. CDR3 DNA sequence: TGTGCCAGCAGTTTATCCGGGGCCCTCAATCAGCCCCAGCATTTT. The gene calls are TRBV28 and TRBJ1-5, with D tentatively TRBD1 (5 bases). CDR1 MDHEN and CDR2 SYDVKM come from the germline V gene. The CDR3 sequence is 15 residues long. Trimming took 1 base from V and 3 from J, leaving 10 bases between them.

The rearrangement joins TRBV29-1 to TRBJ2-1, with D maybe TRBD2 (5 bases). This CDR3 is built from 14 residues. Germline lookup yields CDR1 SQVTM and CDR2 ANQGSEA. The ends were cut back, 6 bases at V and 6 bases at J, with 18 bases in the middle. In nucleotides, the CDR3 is TGCAGCGTACTCCGAGACTACGGCCTCAATGAGCAGTTCTTC. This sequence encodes CSVLRDYGLNEQFF.

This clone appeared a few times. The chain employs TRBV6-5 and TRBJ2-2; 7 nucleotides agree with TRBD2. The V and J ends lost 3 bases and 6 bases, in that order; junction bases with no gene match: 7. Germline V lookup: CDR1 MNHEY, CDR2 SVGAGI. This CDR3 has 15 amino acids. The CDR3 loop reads CASSYNGGSPGELFF. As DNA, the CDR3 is TGTGCCAGCAGTTATAACGGCGGGAGCCCCGGGGAGCTGTTTTTT.

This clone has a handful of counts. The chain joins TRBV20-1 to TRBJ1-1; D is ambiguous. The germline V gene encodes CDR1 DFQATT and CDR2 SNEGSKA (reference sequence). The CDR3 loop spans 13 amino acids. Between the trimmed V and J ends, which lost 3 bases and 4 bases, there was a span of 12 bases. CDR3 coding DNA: TGCAGTGCTAGTCTGGGAGTCGGCACTGAAGCTTTCTTT. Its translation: CSASLGVGTEAFF.

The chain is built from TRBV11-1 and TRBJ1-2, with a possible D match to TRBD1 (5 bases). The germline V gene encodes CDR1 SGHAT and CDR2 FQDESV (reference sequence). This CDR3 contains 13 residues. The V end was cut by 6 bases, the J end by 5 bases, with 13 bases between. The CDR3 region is CASSQVGDYGYTF. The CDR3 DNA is TGTGCCAGCAGTCAAGTGGGGGATTATGGCTACACCTTC.

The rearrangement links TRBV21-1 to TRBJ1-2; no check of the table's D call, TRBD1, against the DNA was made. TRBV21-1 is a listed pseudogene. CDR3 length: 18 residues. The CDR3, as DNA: TGTGCCAGCAGCAAAAGGGATCCCACAGGGGACGTAGGCTATGGCTACACCTTC. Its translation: CASSKRDPTGDVGYGYTF.

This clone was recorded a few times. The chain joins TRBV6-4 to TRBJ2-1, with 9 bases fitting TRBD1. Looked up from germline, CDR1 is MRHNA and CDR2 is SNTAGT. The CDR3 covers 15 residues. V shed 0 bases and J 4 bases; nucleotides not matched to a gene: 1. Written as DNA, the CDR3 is TGTGCCAGCAGTGACTCGACAGGGGGGTACAATGAGCAGTTCTTC. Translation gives CASSDSTGGYNEQFF.

The CDR3 loop is CASSAGTGGEGEPQHF. The CDR3 DNA reads TGTGCCAGCAGTGCCGGGACAGGGGGCGAGGGGGAGCCCCAGCATTTT. The chain employs TRBV9 and TRBJ1-5; 12 nucleotides agree with TRBD1. This CDR3 region has 16 residues. The germline V gene has CDR1 SGDLS and CDR2 YYNGEE. With V trimmed by 5 bases and J by 8 bases, 11 bases remained unmatched.

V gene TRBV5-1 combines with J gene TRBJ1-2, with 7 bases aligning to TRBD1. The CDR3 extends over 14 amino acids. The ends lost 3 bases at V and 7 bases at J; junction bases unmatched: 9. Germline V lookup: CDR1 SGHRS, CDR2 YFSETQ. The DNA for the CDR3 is TGCGCCAGCAGCTCACAACAGGGGCTCGGTGGCTACACCTTC. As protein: CASSSQQGLGGYTF.

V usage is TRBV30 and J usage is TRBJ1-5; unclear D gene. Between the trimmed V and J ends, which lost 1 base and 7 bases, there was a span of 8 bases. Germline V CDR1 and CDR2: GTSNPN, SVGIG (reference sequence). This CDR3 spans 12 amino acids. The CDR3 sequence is CAWSAQAQPQHF. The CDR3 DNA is TGTGCCTGGAGTGCCCAGGCCCAGCCCCAGCATTTT.

The CDR3, as DNA: TGTGCCAGTAGTCGATGGACTAGCGGGAGCGCAGATACGCAGTATTTT. Amino acids: CASSRWTSGSADTQYF. The V gene is TRBV19, the J gene TRBJ2-3; 13 bases line up with TRBD2. The CDR3 runs 16 residues. V was pared by 5 bases and J by 4 bases, with 6 bases of the junction left unmatched. Germline CDR1 is LNHDA and CDR2 is SQIVND (reference sequence).

The CDR3 loop is CASSQLDRAHEQYF. CDR3 DNA: TGTGCCAGCTCACAACTGGACAGGGCCCACGAGCAGTACTTC. The rearrangement uses TRBV18 and TRBJ2-7; 8 nucleotides agree with TRBD1. The CDR3 extends over 14 amino acids. Losses at the gene ends were 4 bases for V and 5 bases for J; bases not matched to a gene: 7. Germline values: CDR1 KGHSH, CDR2 LQKENI.